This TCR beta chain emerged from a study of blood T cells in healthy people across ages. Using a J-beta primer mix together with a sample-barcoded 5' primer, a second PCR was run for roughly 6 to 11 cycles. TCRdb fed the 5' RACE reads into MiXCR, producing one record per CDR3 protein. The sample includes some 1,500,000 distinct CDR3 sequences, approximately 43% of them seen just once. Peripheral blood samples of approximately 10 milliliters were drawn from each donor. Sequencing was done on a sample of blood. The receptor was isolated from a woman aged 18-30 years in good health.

Here the CDR3 reads CSARGEFEQYF. In DNA form, the CDR3 reads TGCAGTGCAAGGGGGGAGTTCGAGCAGTACTTC. The chain carries TRBV20-1 and TRBJ2-7; perhaps D is TRBD1 or TRBD2 (6 bases each). The CDR3 has 11 amino acids. CDR1 is DFQATT, CDR2 SNEGSKA, per germline (reference sequence). V was shortened by 6 bases and J by 6 bases, with 12 bases between the two germline ends.